This entry lists 26 T cell receptor beta chains sequenced from one sample in a study of T cells in Graves' hyperthyroidism and ophthalmopathy. TCR beta CDR3 regions were amplified from RNA. HTBI primers drove first-round RT-PCR of the TCR CDR3. TCRdb reprocessed the multiplex PCR reads via MiXCR and lists one record per CDR3 protein. The sample holds over 250,000 distinct CDR3 sequences, 12% to 15% seen once. The sequenced sample consisted of blood. The receptors were sampled from a woman aged 40 to 50 with Graves' ophthalmopathy.

This clonotype was counted at least ten times. The chain joins TRBV2 to TRBJ2-1; D is unresolved. Germline-derived CDR1 and CDR2 are SNHLY and FYNNEI. Deletions cut 9 bases from V and 0 bases from J, with 6 bases between. This CDR3 has 12 amino acids. The CDR3 sequence: CARRSSYNEQFF. DNA of the CDR3: TGTGCCAGGCGAAGCTCCTACAATGAGCAGTTCTTC.

This sequence joins TRBV19 and TRBJ2-1; TRBD1 aligns across 10 bases. Per the germline V gene, CDR1 is LNHDA and CDR2 is SQIVND (reference sequence). The CDR3 sequence is 16 residues long. Trimming cost V 7 bases and J 8 bases; bases outside gene matches: 14. The CDR3 DNA is TGTGCCAGTACCTCTAGGTGGGACAGGGGATCCCATGAGCAGTTCTTC. Translating it yields CASTSRWDRGSHEQFF.

A few counts support this clonotype. The J gene is TRBJ2-1, the V gene TRBV7-9; either TRBD1 or TRBD2 may fit D (5 bases each). Germline loops: CDR1 SEHNR, CDR2 FQNEAQ (reference sequence). V dropped 7 bases and J dropped 4 bases, with 14 bases sitting between them. This CDR3 has 14 residues. The CDR3 DNA sequence: TGTGCCAGCAACCCCGGGGCAGTATACAATGAGCAGTTCTTC. Amino acid sequence: CASNPGAVYNEQFF.

In this sample, this clonotype turned up a few times. The rearrangement links TRBV5-4 to TRBJ2-1, with D hard to call. V was trimmed by 2 bases and J by 5 bases, leaving 8 bases between them. The CDR3 has 13 amino acids. Germline CDR1 SGHNT, CDR2 YYREEE (reference sequence). The CDR3 nucleotides are TGTGCCAGCAGCTTAAACTTGGACAATGAGCAGTTCTTC. Its translation: CASSLNLDNEQFF.

The rearrangement joins TRBV12-3 or TRBV12-4 to TRBJ1-4; tentatively, D is TRBD1 (6 bases). The germline V and J ends were trimmed by 5 bases and 3 bases, with 13 bases remaining between them. This CDR3 is 15 amino acids long. The CDR3 here is CASSHRVRANEKLFF. For the CDR3, the DNA is TGTGCCAGCAGTCACAGGGTCCGAGCTAATGAAAAACTGTTTTTT.

This chain connects TRBV25-1 to TRBJ2-7; D may correspond to TRBD1 or TRBD2 (6 bases each). With 2 bases removed from V and 0 bases from J, the gap between germline ends came to 11 bases. Looked up from germline, CDR1 is MGHDK and CDR2 is SYGVNS. The CDR3 totals 15 residues. CDR3 DNA: TGTGCCAGCAGTGAAAGGGGGGACCGCTCCTACGAGCAGTACTTC. This gives the protein CASSERGDRSYEQYF.

This clonotype has at least ten counts. The gene calls are TRBV12-3 or TRBV12-4 and TRBJ2-5, with a tentative D call TRBD1 (6 bases). The CDR3 runs 14 residues. Deletions cut 4 bases from V and 7 bases from J, with 16 bases between. The CDR3: CASSYDRSRSTQYF. CDR3 bases: TGTGCCAGCAGTTATGACAGGAGTCGGTCGACCCAGTACTTC.

This clonotype was observed a handful of times. This chain links TRBV19 with TRBJ1-5, with 8 bases identical to TRBD1. Germline V gene lookup returns CDR1 LNHDA and CDR2 SQIVND (reference sequence). Germline trimming cut 5 bases from V and 5 bases from J; bases unmatched to any gene: 5. The CDR3 has 14 residues. The CDR3 spells CASSSAGGYQPQHF. The CDR3, as DNA: TGTGCCAGTAGTTCCGCAGGGGGCTATCAGCCCCAGCATTTT. The complete variable domain, with remaining parts taken from reference TRBV19 and TRBJ1-5, reads DGGITQSPKYLFRKEGQNVTLSCEQNLNHDAMYWYRQDPGQGLRLIYYSQIVNDFQKGDIAEGYSVSREKKESFPLTVTSAQKNPTAFYLCASSSAGGYQPQHFGDGTRLSIL.

This clonotype was seen repeatedly, ten times or more. The chain employs TRBV7-2 and TRBJ2-3; D might be TRBD2 (5 bases). V lost 1 base to trimming and J lost 4 bases, with 9 bases between them. CDR1 SGHTA and CDR2 FQGNSA come from the germline V gene. The CDR3 spans 14 residues. CDR3 DNA sequence: TGTGCCAGCAGCTTAGGTAGGACTGCAGATACGCAGTATTTT. It translates to CASSLGRTADTQYF.

This clonotype was seen many times. The chain employs TRBV27 and TRBJ1-2; D might be TRBD1 (6 bases). The germline CDR1 and CDR2 sequences are MNHEY and SMNVEV (reference sequence). The CDR3 length is 15 residues. V lost 6 bases, J lost 4 bases, and 18 bases lay in between. CDR3 coding DNA: TGTGCCAGCAGACGGACAGCCCATCTAGTCTATGGCTACACCTTC. It yields the protein CASRRTAHLVYGYTF.

The chain combines TRBV12-3 or TRBV12-4 with TRBJ2-1; TRBD2 might be the D (5 bases). The length of the CDR3 is 12 residues. The germline V and J ends were trimmed by 3 bases and 9 bases, with 9 bases remaining between them. CDR3 loop: CASSFAGGEQFF. The DNA for the CDR3 is TGTGCCAGCAGTTTTGCAGGAGGTGAGCAGTTCTTC.

In the case of this clonotype: A much larger clone lies a single base off, so this may be a read error. The chain combines TRBV19 with TRBJ1-5; 8 bases agree with TRBD1. V shed 10 bases, J shed 9 bases, and the junction held 20 bases outside the gene matches. The CDR3 contains 16 residues. Germline loops: CDR1 LNHDA, CDR2 SQIVND (reference sequence). DNA for the CDR3: TGTGCCACCCAACGAGTTGGACAGGGACGAGGTCGGCCCCAGCATTTT. Translation gives CATQRVGQGRGRPQHF.

Details on this clonotype: A much larger clone differs from this one at a single base, so this may be a read error. This chain joins TRBV7-6 and TRBJ2-7; TRBD1 matches at 9 bases. This CDR3 spans 15 amino acids. Germline V CDR1 and CDR2: SGHVS, FNYEAQ. The CDR3 region has the DNA TGTGTCAGCAGCCCCGGGACAGGGTTCTCCTACGAGCAGTACTTC. Residues: CVSSPGTGFSYEQYF.

This clonotype was recorded many times. This chain uses TRBV20-1 with TRBJ2-5; TRBD2 aligns across 9 bases. The CDR3 extends over 14 amino acids. The V segment lost 7 bases and the J segment 4 bases; nucleotides outside the gene matches: 10. CDR1 and CDR2 (germline): DFQATT, SNEGSKA (reference sequence). CDR3 nucleotide sequence: TGCAGTGGAGTTGCAGCGGGAGGACCAGAGACCCAGTACTTC. This sequence encodes CSGVAAGGPETQYF.

The chain carries TRBV30 and TRBJ2-5; 10 nucleotides agree with TRBD1. Germline-derived CDR1 and CDR2 are GTSNPN and SVGIG (reference sequence). The CDR3 length is 14 residues. J lost 4 bases, V lost 3 bases, and 5 bases had no gene match. CDR3 nucleotide sequence: TGTGCCTGGAGCAGGGACAGGGGAGGAGAGACCCAGTACTTC. This translates into CAWSRDRGGETQYF.

On this clonotype itself: An end of the junction differs from the germline gene, which may be a read error. The CDR3 is CASSAPPFAGDTDTQYF. The CDR3 bases are TGTGCCAGCTCAGCACCACCTTTCGCGGGAGACACAGATACGCAGTATTTT. The chain joins TRBV18 to TRBJ2-3, with 7 bases lining up with TRBD2. Germline-derived CDR1 and CDR2 are KGHSH and LQKENI. This CDR3 has 17 residues.

This sequence joins TRBV24-1 and TRBJ2-5; D may be TRBD1 (6 bases). The V gene's germline CDR1 is KGHDR and CDR2 SFDVKD. Between the trimmed V and J ends, which lost 0 bases and 7 bases, there was a span of 11 bases. This CDR3 has 14 residues. CDR3 region: CATSDLTQQGTQYF. The CDR3 DNA follows: TGTGCCACCAGTGATTTGACTCAACAGGGGACCCAGTACTTC.

The sample holds a few counts of this clonotype. Here the CDR3 DNA reads TGCGCCAGCAGCTTGCGACAGGGGAACGACTATGGCTACACCTTC. Its protein product is CASSLRQGNDYGYTF. The chain links TRBV5-1 to TRBJ1-2; 8 bases line up with TRBD1. From germline, CDR1 is SGHRS and CDR2 YFSETQ. With V trimmed by 1 base and J by 3 bases, 5 bases remained unmatched. The CDR3 contains 15 residues.

V is TRBV19 and J is TRBJ2-2, with D unclear. The CDR3 spans 12 residues. The germline CDR1 and CDR2 sequences are LNHDA and SQIVND (reference sequence). Trimming stripped 4 bases from V and 5 bases from J, with 5 bases between. CDR3 bases: TGTGCCAGTAGTACGGCGACCGGGGAGCTGTTTTTT. Protein sequence: CASSTATGELFF.

This clonotype was detected ten times or more. The V gene is TRBV20-1, the J gene TRBJ1-2, with TRBD1 matching 8 bases. The V gene end was trimmed by 6 bases and the J gene end by 7 bases; junction bases not matched to a gene: 13. CDR1 is DFQATT, CDR2 SNEGSKA, per germline (reference sequence). This CDR3 region has 14 residues. DNA for the CDR3: TGCAGTGCAAGGCCCAGGGGGCGCGAACTTGGCTACACCTTC. This gives the protein CSARPRGRELGYTF.

This clonotype was recorded at least ten times. The gene calls are TRBV5-1 and TRBJ2-7; either TRBD1 or TRBD2 may fit D (5 bases each). Trimming left V 4 bases short and J 3 bases short, with 17 bases between. Germline V gives CDR1 SGHRS, CDR2 YFSETQ. The CDR3 extends over 15 amino acids. The chain's CDR3 is CASSPRPSGSYEQYF. DNA of the CDR3: TGCGCCAGCAGCCCCCGCCCCTCAGGGAGCTACGAGCAGTACTTC.

In the case of this clonotype: One junction end does not reproduce the germline sequence, and a read error may be involved. V gene TRBV7-9 combines with J gene TRBJ2-1; D is unclear. The CDR3 sequence is 16 residues long. The germline CDR1 and CDR2 sequences are SEHNR and FQNEAQ (reference sequence). The DNA of the CDR3 is TGTGCCAGCAGCTTAGGCTCCACCCATAACTACAATGAGCCGTTCTTC. It yields the protein CASSLGSTHNYNEPFF.

In this sample, this clonotype turned up a few times. This sequence joins TRBV9 and TRBJ1-2; no firm D call. Germline V gene data show CDR1 as SGDLS and CDR2 as YYNGEE. The CDR3 runs 15 residues. Trimming removed 0 bases from V and 8 bases from J, with 17 bases in between. The DNA for the CDR3 is TGTGCCAGCAGCGTAGAATTTGAGGGTTTTGGCGGCTACACCTTC. Its translation is CASSVEFEGFGGYTF.

There are many counts of this clonotype. V usage is TRBV14 and J usage is TRBJ1-2; D call uncertain. CDR1 and CDR2 (germline): SGHDN, FVKESK. Trimming pared 0 bases from V and 4 bases from J, leaving 15 bases between. CDR3 size: 16 residues. The CDR3 DNA reads TGTGCCAGCAGCCAAGATCTTGGGCAGAATCTCTATGGCTACACCTTC. Its translation: CASSQDLGQNLYGYTF. The complete variable domain, with remaining parts taken from reference TRBV14 and TRBJ1-2, reads EAGVTQFPSHSVIEKGQTVTLRCDPISGHDNLYWYRRVMGKEIKFLLHFVKESKQDESGMPNNRFLAERTGGTYSTLKVQPAELEDSGVYFCASSQDLGQNLYGYTFGSGTRLTVV.

This clonotype was seen only a few times. V is TRBV5-1 and J is TRBJ1-2; maybe TRBD1 (6 bases). Germline CDR1 SGHRS, CDR2 YFSETQ. V dropped 2 bases and J dropped 5 bases, with 25 bases sitting between them. The CDR3 length is 18 residues. CDR3 sequence: CASSFNPDRLLQGYGYTF. For the CDR3, the DNA is TGCGCCAGCAGCTTTAATCCAGATCGACTCCTCCAGGGGTATGGCTACACCTTC.

The genes are TRBV6-1 and TRBJ1-1; D not resolved. The CDR3 consists of 16 residues. Germline assignment: CDR1 MNHNS and CDR2 SASEGT. Trimming took 1 base from V and 4 from J, leaving 16 bases between them. As DNA, the CDR3 is TGTGCCAGCAGTGAAGAAGTTTTTAGTATCGGCACTGAAGCTTTCTTT. Its protein is CASSEEVFSIGTEAFF.